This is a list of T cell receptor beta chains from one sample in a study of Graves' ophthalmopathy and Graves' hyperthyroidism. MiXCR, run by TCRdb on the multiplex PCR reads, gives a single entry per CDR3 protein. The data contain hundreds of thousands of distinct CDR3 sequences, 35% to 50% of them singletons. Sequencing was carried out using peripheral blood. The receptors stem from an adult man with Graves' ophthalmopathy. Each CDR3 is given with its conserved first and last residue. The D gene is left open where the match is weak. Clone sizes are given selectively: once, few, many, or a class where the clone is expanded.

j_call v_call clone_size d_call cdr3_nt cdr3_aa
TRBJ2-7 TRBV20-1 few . TGCAGTGCCCAGGGACCGATAATACACTACGAGCAGTACTTC CSAQGPIIHYEQYF
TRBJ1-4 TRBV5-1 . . TGCGCCAGCAGCCAAGGTCCCGAAAAACTGTTTTTT CASSQGPEKLFF
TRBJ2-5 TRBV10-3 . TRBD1 TGTGCCATCAGTGAGTCGATCAGGGGGCTTCGGGAGACCCAGTACTTC CAISESIRGLRETQYF
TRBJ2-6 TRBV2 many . TGTGCCAGCAGTGAAGGGGGCGGGGCCAACGTCCTGACTTTC CASSEGGGANVLTF
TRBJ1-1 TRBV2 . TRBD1 TGTGCCAGCGGAGATTCCGACAGGGGCGCGAGCACTGAAGCTTTCTTT CASGDSDRGASTEAFF
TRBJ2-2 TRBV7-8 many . TGTGCCAGCAGCTTAGGGGCGGCGAACGGGGAGCTGTTTTTT CASSLGAANGELFF
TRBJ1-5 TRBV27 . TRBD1 TGTGCCAGCAGATTGACAGGGCAGATCAATCAGCCCCAGCATTTT CASRLTGQINQPQHF
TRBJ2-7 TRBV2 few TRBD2 TGTGCCAGCAGTCCGGGACTAGACTACGAGCAGTACTTC CASSPGLDYEQYF
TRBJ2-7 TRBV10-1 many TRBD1 TGCGCCAGCAGTGACTCCCAGACAGGGGGGATCTACGAGCAGTACTTC CASSDSQTGGIYEQYF
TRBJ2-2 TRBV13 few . TGTGCCAGCAGTTCGCGCCCGACACTTAACACCGGGGAGCTGTTTTTT CASSSRPTLNTGELFF
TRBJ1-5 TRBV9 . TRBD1 TGTGCCAGCAGCGTTGACAGGGTCGGTCAGCCCCAGCATTTT CASSVDRVGQPQHF
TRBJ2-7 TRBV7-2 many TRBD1 TGTGCCAGCAGTACTAGGGACAGGGATAGCGAGCAGTACTTC CASSTRDRDSEQYF
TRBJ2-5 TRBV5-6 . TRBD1 TGTGCCAGCAGCTTCGGGACAGGGACCCAGTACTTC CASSFGTGTQYF
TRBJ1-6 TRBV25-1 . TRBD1 TGTGCCAGTAGTCCAAACAGGGGGCGCGATCCCTTTGGATCACCCCTCCACTTT CASSPNRGRDPFGSPLHF
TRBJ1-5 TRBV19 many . TGTGCCAGTAGCCCGGTATCCAGCAACCAGCCCCAGCATTTT CASSPVSSNQPQHF
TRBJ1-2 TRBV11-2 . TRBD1 TGTGCCAGCAGCTTAGACCGAGGGGGCTTTGGCTACACCTTC CASSLDRGGFGYTF
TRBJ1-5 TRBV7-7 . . TGTGCTAGAGTGGTCAGAGTCAGCAATCAGCCCCAGCATTTT CARVVRVSNQPQHF
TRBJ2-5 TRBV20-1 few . TGCAGTGCTAGAGTCGGGGTGGGCCAAGAGACCCAGTACTTC CSARVGVGQETQYF
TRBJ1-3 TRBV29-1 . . TGCAGCGTTGAACCCAGCAGGGAAGGAAACACCATATATTTT CSVEPSREGNTIYF
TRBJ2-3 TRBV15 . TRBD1 TGTGCCACCAGCGCGACCGGGACAGGGGAGACAGATACGCAGTATTTT CATSATGTGETDTQYF
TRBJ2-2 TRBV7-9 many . TGTGCCAGCAGCAACGCCGGGGAGCTGTTTTTT CASSNAGELFF
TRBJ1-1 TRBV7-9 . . TGTGCCAGCAGCCCCCAGGAGGGGACTTTCTTT CASSPQEGTFF
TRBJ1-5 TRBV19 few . TGTGCCAGTAGTATAAACTTGCGGGAGAGTCAGCCCCAGCATTTT CASSINLRESQPQHF
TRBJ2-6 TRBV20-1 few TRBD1 TGCAGTGCACCAACAGGGGGCGCGTTCCTCTCTGGGGCCAACGTCCTGACTTTC CSAPTGGAFLSGANVLTF
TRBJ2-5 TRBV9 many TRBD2 TGTGCCAGCAGCCAAGCGGGGGGGCCGGGAGAGACCCAGTACTTC CASSQAGGPGETQYF
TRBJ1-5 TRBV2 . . TGTCCCAGCAGTTTAGTCGGCAGGGCGAGCAATCAGCCCCAGCATTTT CPSSLVGRASNQPQHF
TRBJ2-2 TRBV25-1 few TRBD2 TGTGCCAGCAGTGAACGGAGCGGGGCCGACACCGGGGAGCTGTTTTTT CASSERSGADTGELFF
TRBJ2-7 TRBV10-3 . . TGTGCCATCACGGGGGCGCGAAATACGCAGTACTTC CAITGARNTQYF
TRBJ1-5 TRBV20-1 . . TGCAGTGCCTTTACCCCTGGCAGGAGCAATCAGCCCCAGCATTTT CSAFTPGRSNQPQHF
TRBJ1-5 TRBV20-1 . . TGCAGTGCTAGGGCGGGGAGTGCAGTGGGCAATCAGCCCCAGCATTTT CSARAGSAVGNQPQHF
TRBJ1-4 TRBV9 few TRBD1 TGTGCCAGCAGCCCAAGGGACAGAACTAATGAAAAACTGTTTTTT CASSPRDRTNEKLFF
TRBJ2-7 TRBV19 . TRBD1 TGTGCCAGTAGTCCAGGGACAGGGAGCATCTACGAGCAGTACTTC CASSPGTGSIYEQYF
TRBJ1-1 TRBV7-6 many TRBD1 TGTGCCAGCAGCTTGGGGACAGGCTGGAACACTGAAGCTTTCTTT CASSLGTGWNTEAFF
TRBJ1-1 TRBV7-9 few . TGTGCCAGCAGCAAAGAATCTTCAGGGTTAGGCACTGAAGCTTTCTTT CASSKESSGLGTEAFF
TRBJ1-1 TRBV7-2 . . TGTGCCAGCAGCTTATGGGGGGTAGGGTCTGAAGCTTTCTTT CASSLWGVGSEAFF
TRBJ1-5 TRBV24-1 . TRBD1 TGTGCCACCAGTGACCCAGGGACAGGGGCGCGGGGCAATCAGCCCCAGCATTTT CATSDPGTGARGNQPQHF
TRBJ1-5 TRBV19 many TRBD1 TGTGCCAGTAGTACAGGGACAGGGGGTGCTCAGCCCCAGCATTTT CASSTGTGGAQPQHF
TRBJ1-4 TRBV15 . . TGTGCCACCAGCAGAGACCGGATGGGGGCCACTACTGAAAAACTGTTTTTT CATSRDRMGATTEKLFF
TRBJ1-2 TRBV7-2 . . TGTGCCAGCAGCTTATTGGGGATTAACTATGGCTACACCTTC CASSLLGINYGYTF
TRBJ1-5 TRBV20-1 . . TGCAGTGCTGCGGGGACTTTTATGCAGCCCCAGCATTTT CSAAGTFMQPQHF
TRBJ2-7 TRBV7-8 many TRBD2 TGTGCCAGCCTGAGCGGGGGCTACGAGCAGTACTTC CASLSGGYEQYF
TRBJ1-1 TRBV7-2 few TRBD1 TGTGCCAGCAGCCGGGGACAGATTGAAGCTTTCTTT CASSRGQIEAFF